This T cell receptor (beta chain) was sequenced in a study of CD8 T cells in ankylosing spondylitis. Study results and limitations: In reactive arthritis synovial fluid and blood, some motif variants had been reported before. Disease-linked clones were CD8+ and relatively rare in peripheral blood.

V shed 4 bases and J shed 8 bases, with 14 bases lying between them. The CDR3 sequence is 13 residues long. Germline V CDR1 and CDR2: SGHAT, FQNNGV. A single record per CDR3 protein comes from TCRdb applying MiXCR to the 5' RACE reads. Of roughly 150,000 distinct CDR3 sequences listed, roughly 30% are singletons. To note about this clonotype: Antigen unknown.

The clonotype originates from a male donor with ankylosing spondylitis. Material for sequencing was synovial fluid, either unsorted or a sorted T cell fraction (not recorded which). The genes are TRBV11-2 and TRBJ1-2, with D possibly matching TRBD1 (5 bases). CDR3 in amino acids: CASSSVGERGYTF. In nucleotides, the CDR3 is TGTGCCAGCAGCTCGGTGGGGGAGAGGGGCTACACCTTC.